These 9 T cell receptor beta chains originate from one sample sequenced in a study of T cells in Graves' hyperthyroidism and ophthalmopathy. RNA transcripts provided the source from which TCR beta CDR3 regions were amplified. First-round RT-PCR with HTBI primers amplified the TCR CDR3 region. TCRdb ran MiXCR on the multiplex PCR reads and lists one entry per CDR3 protein. The sample carries approximately 530,000 distinct CDR3 sequences, 20% recorded once. Sequences were obtained from blood. The receptors shown here come from a man aged 35-49 years with Graves' ophthalmopathy.

This clonotype was recorded many times. The chain carries TRBV4-2 and TRBJ2-5, with 11 positions matching TRBD2. The CDR3 contains 14 residues. V lost 5 bases and J lost 3; bases outside the gene matches: 2. Germline-derived CDR1 and CDR2 are LGHNA and YNFKEQ. DNA of the CDR3: TGTGCCAGCAGCTCACTAGCGGGGGAAGAGACCCAGTACTTC. Translated: CASSSLAGEETQYF.

The chain couples TRBV28 to TRBJ1-2; a possible D gene is TRBD1 (5 bases). This CDR3 contains 12 residues. Trimming removed 7 bases from V and 8 bases from J, with 14 bases in between. CDR1 is MDHEN, CDR2 SYDVKM, per germline. The chain's CDR3 is CASTVGTRGYTF. The DNA for the CDR3 is TGTGCCAGCACCGTTGGGACGAGGGGCTACACCTTC.

The rearrangement uses TRBV7-8 and TRBJ1-5; D is unclear. Trimming removed 4 bases at V and 1 base at J, with 11 bases between. CDR1 is SGHVS and CDR2 is FQNEAQ in the germline V gene. The CDR3 has 15 amino acids. CDR3 residues: CASSSTLGSNQPQHF. The CDR3 DNA reads TGTGCCAGCAGCTCTACTCTAGGAAGCAATCAGCCCCAGCATTTT.

This clonotype was found many times. V usage is TRBV20-1 and J usage is TRBJ1-2; 11 bases map to TRBD1. Germline CDR1 DFQATT, CDR2 SNEGSKA (reference sequence). This CDR3 region has 13 residues. The V gene end was trimmed by 3 bases and the J gene end by 8 bases; junction bases not matched to a gene: 5. The CDR3 coding sequence is TGCAGTGCTAGTGGGACAGGGGGTATGGGCTACACCTTC. This translates into CSASGTGGMGYTF.

The chain combines TRBV6-9 with TRBJ2-2; D unclear. The germline CDR1 and CDR2 sequences are MNHGY and SVAAGI. This CDR3 spans 13 amino acids. The V end was cut by 6 bases, the J end by 0 bases, with 5 bases between. CDR3 sequence reads: CASRYANTGELFF. The DNA for the CDR3 is TGTGCCAGCAGGTACGCGAACACCGGGGAGCTGTTTTTT.

This clonotype was found a few times. CDR3 region: CASSLASGRGRNEQFF. CDR3 nucleotides: TGTGCCAGCAGTTTGGCTAGCGGGAGGGGGCGCAATGAGCAGTTCTTC. The chain uses TRBV28 and TRBJ2-1, with TRBD2 matching over 12 bases. Germline CDR1 and CDR2: MDHEN and SYDVKM. V trimming: 3 bases; J trimming: 6 bases; junction bases outside the gene matches: 6. CDR3 length equals 16 residues.

As for this clonotype: One junction end disagrees with the germline gene, perhaps due to a read error. The chain joins TRBV7-2 to TRBJ2-1; 7 bases align to TRBD1. The CDR3 sequence is 12 residues long. The germline gives CDR1 SGHTA, CDR2 FQGNSA. The CDR3 region is CARSSGGDEQFF. In DNA, the CDR3 is TGTGCCAGAAGCTCAGGGGGTGATGAGCAGTTCTTC. Drawing the rest from reference TRBV7-2 and TRBJ2-1, the complete variable domain is GAGVSQSPSNKVTEKGKDVELRCDPISGHTALYWYRQSLGQGLEFLIYFQGNSAPDKSGLPSDRFSAERTGGSVSTLTIQRTQQEDSAVYLCARSSGGDEQFFGPGTRLTVL.

In its sample, this clonotype was seen many times. This chain joins TRBV3-1 and TRBJ2-7; 9 positions agree with TRBD2. The CDR3 length is 15 residues. The junction had 3 bases not matched to a gene; V was cut back by 1 base and J by 2 bases. Germline V gene lookup returns CDR1 LGHDT and CDR2 YNNKEL (reference sequence). This chain's CDR3 is CASSQGGRGTYEQYF. The CDR3, as DNA: TGTGCCAGCAGCCAAGGCGGGAGGGGAACCTACGAGCAGTACTTC.

This clonotype was counted many times. V gene TRBV11-2 combines with J gene TRBJ2-1, with 7 bases matching TRBD2. V lost 3 bases, J lost 3 bases, and 2 bases stayed unmatched. The germline gives CDR1 SGHAT, CDR2 FQNNGV. CDR3 length equals 14 residues. DNA of the CDR3: TGTGCCAGCAGCTTGGCGGGAGTCTACAATGAGCAGTTCTTC. Translating gives CASSLAGVYNEQFF. Variable domain in full (rest from reference TRBV11-2 and TRBJ2-1): EAGVAQSPRYKIIEKRQSVAFWCNPISGHATLYWYQQILGQGPKLLIQFQNNGVVDDSQLPKDRFSAERLKGVDSTLKIQPAKLEDSAVYLCASSLAGVYNEQFFGPGTRLTVL.